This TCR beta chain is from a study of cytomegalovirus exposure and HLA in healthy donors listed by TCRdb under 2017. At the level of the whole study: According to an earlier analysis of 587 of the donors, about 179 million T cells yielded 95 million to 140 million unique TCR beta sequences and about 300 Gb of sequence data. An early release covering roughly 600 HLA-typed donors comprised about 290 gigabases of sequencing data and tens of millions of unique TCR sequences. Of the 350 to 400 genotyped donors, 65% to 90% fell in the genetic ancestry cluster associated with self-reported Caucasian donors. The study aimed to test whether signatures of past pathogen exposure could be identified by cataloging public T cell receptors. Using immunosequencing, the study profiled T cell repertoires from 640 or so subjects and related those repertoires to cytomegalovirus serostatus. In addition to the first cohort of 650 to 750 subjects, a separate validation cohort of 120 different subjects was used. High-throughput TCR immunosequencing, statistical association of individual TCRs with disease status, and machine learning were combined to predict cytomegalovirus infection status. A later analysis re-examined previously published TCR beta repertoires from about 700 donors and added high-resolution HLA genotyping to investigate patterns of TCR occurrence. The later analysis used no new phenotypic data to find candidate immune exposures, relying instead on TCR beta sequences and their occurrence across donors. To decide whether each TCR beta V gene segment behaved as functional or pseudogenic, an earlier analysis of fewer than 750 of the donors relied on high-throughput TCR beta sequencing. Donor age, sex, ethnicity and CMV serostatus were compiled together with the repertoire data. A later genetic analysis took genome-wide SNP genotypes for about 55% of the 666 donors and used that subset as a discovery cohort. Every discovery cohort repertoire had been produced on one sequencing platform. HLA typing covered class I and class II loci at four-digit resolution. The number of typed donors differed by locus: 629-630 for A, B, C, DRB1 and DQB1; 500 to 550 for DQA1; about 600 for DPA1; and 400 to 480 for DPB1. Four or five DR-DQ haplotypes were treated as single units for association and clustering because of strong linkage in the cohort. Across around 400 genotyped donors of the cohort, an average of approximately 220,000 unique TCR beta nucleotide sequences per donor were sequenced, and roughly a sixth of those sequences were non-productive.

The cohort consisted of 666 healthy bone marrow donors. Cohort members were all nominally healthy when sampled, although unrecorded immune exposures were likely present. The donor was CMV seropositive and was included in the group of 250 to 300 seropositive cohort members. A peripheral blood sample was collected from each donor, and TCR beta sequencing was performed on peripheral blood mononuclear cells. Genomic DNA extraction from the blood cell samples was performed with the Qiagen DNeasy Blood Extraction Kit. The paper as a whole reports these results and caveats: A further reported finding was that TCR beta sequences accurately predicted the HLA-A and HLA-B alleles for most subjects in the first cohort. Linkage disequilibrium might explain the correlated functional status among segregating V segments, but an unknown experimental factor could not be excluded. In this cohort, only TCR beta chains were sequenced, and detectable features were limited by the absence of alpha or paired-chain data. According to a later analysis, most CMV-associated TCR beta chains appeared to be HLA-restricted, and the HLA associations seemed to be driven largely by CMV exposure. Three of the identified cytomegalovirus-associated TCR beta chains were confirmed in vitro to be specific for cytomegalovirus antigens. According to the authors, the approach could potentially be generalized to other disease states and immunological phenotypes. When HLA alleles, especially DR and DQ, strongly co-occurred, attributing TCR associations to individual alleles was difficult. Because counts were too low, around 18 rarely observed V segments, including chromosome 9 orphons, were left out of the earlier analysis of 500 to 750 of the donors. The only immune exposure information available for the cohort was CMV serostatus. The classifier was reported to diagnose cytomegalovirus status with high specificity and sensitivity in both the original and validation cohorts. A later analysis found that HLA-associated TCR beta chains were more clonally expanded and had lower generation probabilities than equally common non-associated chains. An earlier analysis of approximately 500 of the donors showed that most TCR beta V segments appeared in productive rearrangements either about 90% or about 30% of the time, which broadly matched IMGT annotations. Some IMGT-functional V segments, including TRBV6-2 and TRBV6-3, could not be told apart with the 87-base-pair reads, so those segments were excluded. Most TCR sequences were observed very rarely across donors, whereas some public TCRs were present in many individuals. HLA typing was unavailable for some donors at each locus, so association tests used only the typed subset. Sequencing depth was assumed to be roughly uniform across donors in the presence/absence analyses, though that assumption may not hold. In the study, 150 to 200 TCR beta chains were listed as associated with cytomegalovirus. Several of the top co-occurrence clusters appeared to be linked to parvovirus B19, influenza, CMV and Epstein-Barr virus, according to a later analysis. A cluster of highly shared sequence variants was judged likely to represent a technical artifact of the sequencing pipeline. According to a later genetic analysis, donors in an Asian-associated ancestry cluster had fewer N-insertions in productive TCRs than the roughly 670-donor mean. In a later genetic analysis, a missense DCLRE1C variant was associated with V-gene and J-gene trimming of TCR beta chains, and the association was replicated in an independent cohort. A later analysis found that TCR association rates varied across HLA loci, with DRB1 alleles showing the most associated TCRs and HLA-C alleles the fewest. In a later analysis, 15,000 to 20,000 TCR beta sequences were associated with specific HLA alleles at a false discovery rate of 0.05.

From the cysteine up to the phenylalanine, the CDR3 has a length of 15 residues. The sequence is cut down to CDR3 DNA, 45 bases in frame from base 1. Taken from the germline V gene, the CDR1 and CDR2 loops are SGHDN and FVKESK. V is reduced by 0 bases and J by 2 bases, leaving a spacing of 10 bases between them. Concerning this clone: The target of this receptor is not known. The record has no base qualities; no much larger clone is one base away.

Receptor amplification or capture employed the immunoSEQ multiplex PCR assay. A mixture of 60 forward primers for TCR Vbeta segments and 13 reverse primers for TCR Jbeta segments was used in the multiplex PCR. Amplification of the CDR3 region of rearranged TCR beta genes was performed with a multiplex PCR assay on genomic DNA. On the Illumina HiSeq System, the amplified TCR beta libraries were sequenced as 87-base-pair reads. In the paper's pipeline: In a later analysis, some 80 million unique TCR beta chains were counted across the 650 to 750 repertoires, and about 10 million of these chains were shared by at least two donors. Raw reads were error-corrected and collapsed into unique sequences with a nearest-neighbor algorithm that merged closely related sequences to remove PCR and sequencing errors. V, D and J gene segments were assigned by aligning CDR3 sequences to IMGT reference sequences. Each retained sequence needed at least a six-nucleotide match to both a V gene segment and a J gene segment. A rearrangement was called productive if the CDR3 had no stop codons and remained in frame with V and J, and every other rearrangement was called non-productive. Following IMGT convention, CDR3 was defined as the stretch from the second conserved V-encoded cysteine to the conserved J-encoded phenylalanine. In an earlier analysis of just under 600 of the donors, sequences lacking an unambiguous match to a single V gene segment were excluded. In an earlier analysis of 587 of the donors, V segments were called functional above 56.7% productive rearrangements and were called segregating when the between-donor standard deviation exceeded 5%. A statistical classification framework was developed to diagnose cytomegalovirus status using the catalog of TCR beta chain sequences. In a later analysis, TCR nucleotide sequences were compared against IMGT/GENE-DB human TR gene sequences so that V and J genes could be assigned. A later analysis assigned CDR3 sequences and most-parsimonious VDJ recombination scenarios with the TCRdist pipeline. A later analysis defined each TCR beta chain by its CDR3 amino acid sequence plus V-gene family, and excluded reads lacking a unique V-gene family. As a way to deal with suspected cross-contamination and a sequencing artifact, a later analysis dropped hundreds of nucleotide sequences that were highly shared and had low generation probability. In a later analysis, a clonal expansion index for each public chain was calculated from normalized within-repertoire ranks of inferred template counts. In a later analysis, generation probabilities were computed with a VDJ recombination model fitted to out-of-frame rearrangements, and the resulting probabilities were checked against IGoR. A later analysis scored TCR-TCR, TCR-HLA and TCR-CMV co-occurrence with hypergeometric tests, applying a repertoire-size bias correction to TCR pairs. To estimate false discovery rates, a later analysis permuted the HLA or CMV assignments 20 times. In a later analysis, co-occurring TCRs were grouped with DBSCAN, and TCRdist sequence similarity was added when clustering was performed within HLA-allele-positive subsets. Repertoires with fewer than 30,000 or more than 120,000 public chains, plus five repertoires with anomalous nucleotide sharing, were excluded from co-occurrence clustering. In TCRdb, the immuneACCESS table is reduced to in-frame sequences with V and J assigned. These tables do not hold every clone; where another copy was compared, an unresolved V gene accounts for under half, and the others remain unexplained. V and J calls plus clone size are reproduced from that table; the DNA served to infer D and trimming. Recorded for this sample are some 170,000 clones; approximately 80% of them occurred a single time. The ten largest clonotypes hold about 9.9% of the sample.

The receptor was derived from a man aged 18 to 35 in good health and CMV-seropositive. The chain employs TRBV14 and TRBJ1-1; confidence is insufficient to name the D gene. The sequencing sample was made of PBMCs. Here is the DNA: TGTGCCAGCAGCCAAGATCTGGGCCTCAACACTGAAGCTTTCTTT. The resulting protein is CASSQDLGLNTEAFF.